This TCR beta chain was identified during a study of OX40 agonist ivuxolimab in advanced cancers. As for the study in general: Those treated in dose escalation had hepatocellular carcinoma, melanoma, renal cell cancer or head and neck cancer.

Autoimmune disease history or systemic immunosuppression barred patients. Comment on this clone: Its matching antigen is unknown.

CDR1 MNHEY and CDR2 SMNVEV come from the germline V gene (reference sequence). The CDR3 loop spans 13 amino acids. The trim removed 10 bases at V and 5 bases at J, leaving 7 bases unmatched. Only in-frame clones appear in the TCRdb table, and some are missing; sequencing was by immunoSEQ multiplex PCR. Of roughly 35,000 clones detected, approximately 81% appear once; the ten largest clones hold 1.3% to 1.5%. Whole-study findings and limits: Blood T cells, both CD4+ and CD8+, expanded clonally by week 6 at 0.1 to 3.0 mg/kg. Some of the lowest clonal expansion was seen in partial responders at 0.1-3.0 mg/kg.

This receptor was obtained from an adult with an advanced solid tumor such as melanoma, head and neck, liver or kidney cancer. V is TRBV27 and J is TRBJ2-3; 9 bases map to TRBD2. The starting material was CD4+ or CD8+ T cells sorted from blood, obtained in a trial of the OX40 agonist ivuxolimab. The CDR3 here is CAILAGREDTQYF. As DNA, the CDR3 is TGTGCCATCCTAGCGGGAAGGGAAGATACGCAGTATTTT.